The 10 T cell receptor beta chains below come from one sample, sequenced in a study of neurological immune-mediated disorders. TCRdb re-analysed the 5' RACE reads in MiXCR, keeping a single row per CDR3 protein. The sample includes 27,000 or so distinct CDR3 sequences, 20% to 25% of them seen just once. The specimen sequenced was PBMCs. These receptors were taken from a woman in her sixties or seventies in good health.

This clonotype has ten or more counts. The rearrangement uses TRBV12-3 or TRBV12-4 and TRBJ1-1; TRBD1 matches 11 bases. The CDR3 contains 16 residues. Trimming cost V 5 bases and J 5 bases; bases outside gene matches: 10. CDR3: CASSPGQGARYTEAFF. The CDR3, as DNA: TGTGCCAGCAGTCCCGGACAGGGGGCGCGGTATACTGAAGCTTTCTTT.

This clonotype was picked up many times. As DNA, the CDR3 is TGCAGTGCTAGAGATTGGTTCGGGGATCTACTGGATACGCAGTATTTT. It codes for CSARDWFGDLLDTQYF. V gene TRBV20-1 combines with J gene TRBJ2-3; D possibly corresponds to TRBD2 (5 bases). The length of the CDR3 is 16 residues. V lost 0 bases to trimming and J lost 6 bases, with 19 bases between them. Germline CDR1 is DFQATT and CDR2 is SNEGSKA (reference sequence).

In its sample, this clonotype was seen many times. The chain employs TRBV2 and TRBJ2-1; D could derive from TRBD1 or TRBD2 (5 bases each). Germline V gene lookup returns CDR1 SNHLY and CDR2 FYNNEI. V was cut by 9 bases and J by 0 bases, with 15 bases left in between. The CDR3 length is 15 residues. CDR3 nucleotides: TGTGCCAGTGACTGGGACGGCCGCTCCTACAATGAGCAGTTCTTC. As protein: CASDWDGRSYNEQFF.

This clonotype was observed a few times. The genes are TRBV3-1 and TRBJ2-2, with 8 nucleotides matching TRBD2. In germline, CDR1 is LGHDT, CDR2 YNNKEL (reference sequence). Losses at the gene ends were 3 bases for V and 6 bases for J; bases not matched to a gene: 3. The CDR3 length is 14 residues. CDR3 amino acids: CASSHSGIAGELFF. Written as DNA, the CDR3 is TGTGCCAGCAGCCATAGCGGGATCGCCGGGGAGCTGTTTTTT.

This clonotype was picked up many times. The rearrangement joins TRBV19 to TRBJ1-5; 7 bases match TRBD1. Germline-derived CDR1 and CDR2 are LNHDA and SQIVND (reference sequence). J was trimmed by 3 bases and V by 6 bases; bases with no gene match: 8. The CDR3 loop spans 15 amino acids. The CDR3 DNA reads TGTGCCAGTAGACTTGACAGGGCTTACAATCAGCCCCAGCATTTT. Protein: CASRLDRAYNQPQHF.

V and J are TRBV7-2 and TRBJ1-1; maybe TRBD1 (5 bases). Trimming stripped 1 base from V and 10 bases from J, with 13 bases between. The CDR3 is 13 amino acids. The germline gives CDR1 SGHTA, CDR2 FQGNSA. The CDR3 nucleotides are TGTGCCAGCAGCTTAGGGTTCGGGGACGGAGCTTTCTTT. It is translated as CASSLGFGDGAFF.

On this clonotype: A read error may produce the germline difference seen at one junction end. The chain couples TRBV7-2 to TRBJ2-5; tentatively, D is TRBD1 (6 bases). CDR1 is SGHTA, CDR2 FQGNSA, per germline. This CDR3 spans 15 amino acids. The CDR3 sequence is CVSSLLSGVGETQYF. In nucleotides, the CDR3 is TGTGTCAGCAGCTTACTGTCAGGGGTCGGAGAGACCCAGTACTTC. Together with reference TRBV7-2 and TRBJ2-5, the CDR3 gives the full variable domain: GAGVSQSPSNKVTEKGKDVELRCDPISGHTALYWYRQSLGQGLEFLIYFQGNSAPDKSGLPSDRFSAERTGGSVSTLTIQRTQQEDSAVYLCVSSLLSGVGETQYFGPGTRLLVL.

This clonotype was found many times. The rearrangement links TRBV7-2 to TRBJ1-1, with 7 bases lining up with TRBD1. Losses at the gene ends were 2 bases for V and 3 bases for J; bases not matched to a gene: 3. This CDR3 comprises 14 residues. Germline V gives CDR1 SGHTA, CDR2 FQGNSA. CDR3 DNA sequence: TGTGCCAGCAGCTTACAGGGGGAATACACTGAAGCTTTCTTT. Residues: CASSLQGEYTEAFF.

This clonotype has only a few counts. Mismatch with germline at one junction end may stem from a read error. The genes are TRBV7-2 and TRBJ2-1, with 9 nucleotides matching TRBD2. This CDR3 has 17 residues. Germline lookup yields CDR1 SGHTA and CDR2 FQGNSA. CDR3 DNA sequence: TGTGCCAGCAGCCTAGCCTTTAGCGGGGGCGGAAACAATGAGCAGTTCTTC. Its translation: CASSLAFSGGGNNEQFF.

This clonotype came up many times. This chain joins TRBV12-3 or TRBV12-4 and TRBJ2-7; maybe TRBD1 (5 bases). This CDR3 region has 15 residues. V gave up 6 bases and J gave up 5 bases, with 20 bases separating them. The CDR3 loop reads CASSHLISSRDEQYF. The CDR3 nucleotides read TGTGCCAGCAGCCACCTCATCAGTTCCAGGGACGAGCAGTACTTC.